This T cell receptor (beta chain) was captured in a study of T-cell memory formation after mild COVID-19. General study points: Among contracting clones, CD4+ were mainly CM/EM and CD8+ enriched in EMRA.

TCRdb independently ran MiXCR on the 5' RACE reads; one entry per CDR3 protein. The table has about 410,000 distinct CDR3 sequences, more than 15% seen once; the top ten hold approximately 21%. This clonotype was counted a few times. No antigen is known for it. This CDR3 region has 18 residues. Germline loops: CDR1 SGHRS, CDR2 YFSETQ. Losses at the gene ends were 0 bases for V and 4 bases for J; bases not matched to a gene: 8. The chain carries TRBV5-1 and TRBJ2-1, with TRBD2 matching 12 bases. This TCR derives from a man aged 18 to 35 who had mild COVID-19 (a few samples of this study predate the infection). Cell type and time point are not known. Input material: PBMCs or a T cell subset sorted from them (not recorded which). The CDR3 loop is CASSLGSSGGAAYNEQFF. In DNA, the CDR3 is TGCGCCAGCAGCTTGGGGTCTAGCGGGGGGGCCGCGTACAATGAGCAGTTCTTC.